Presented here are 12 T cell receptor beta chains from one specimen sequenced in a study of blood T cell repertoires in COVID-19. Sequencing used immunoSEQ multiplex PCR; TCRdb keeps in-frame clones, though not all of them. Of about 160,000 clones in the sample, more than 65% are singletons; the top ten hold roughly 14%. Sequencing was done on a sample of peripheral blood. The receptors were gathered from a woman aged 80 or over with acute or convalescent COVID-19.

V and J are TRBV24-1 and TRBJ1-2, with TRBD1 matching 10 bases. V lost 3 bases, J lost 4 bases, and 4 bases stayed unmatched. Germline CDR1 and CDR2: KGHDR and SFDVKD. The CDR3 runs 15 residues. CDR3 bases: TGTGCCACCAGTGATCGGGACAGGGGTTCCTATGGCTACACCTTC. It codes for CATSDRDRGSYGYTF.

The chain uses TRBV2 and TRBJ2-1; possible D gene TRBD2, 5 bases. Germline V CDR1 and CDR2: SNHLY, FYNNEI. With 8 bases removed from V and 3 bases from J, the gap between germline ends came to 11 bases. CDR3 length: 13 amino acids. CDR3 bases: TGTGCCAGCGTAGCGAACGGCTACAATGAGCAGTTCTTC. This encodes CASVANGYNEQFF.

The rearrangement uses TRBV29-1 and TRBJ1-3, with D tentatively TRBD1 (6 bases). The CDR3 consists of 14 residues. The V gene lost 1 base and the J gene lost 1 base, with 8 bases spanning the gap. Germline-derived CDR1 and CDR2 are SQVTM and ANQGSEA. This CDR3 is CSVEAGVSGNTIYF. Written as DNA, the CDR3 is TGCAGCGTTGAAGCAGGGGTTTCTGGAAACACCATATATTTT.

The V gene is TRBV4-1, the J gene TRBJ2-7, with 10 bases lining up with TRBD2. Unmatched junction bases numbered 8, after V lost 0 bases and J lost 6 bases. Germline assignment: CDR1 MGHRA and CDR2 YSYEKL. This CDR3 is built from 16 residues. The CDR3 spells CASSQERASGRVEQYF. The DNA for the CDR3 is TGCGCCAGCAGCCAAGAGCGGGCTAGCGGGAGAGTCGAGCAGTACTTC.

In DNA form, the CDR3 reads TGTGCCTGGAGTGTGGGCGGGGGGGGCCCGAACACTGAAGCTTTCTTT. It is translated as CAWSVGGGGPNTEAFF. The chain joins TRBV30 to TRBJ1-1; a possible D gene is TRBD1 (6 bases). Germline loops: CDR1 GTSNPN, CDR2 SVGIG (reference sequence). Trimming removed 0 bases at V and 1 base at J, with 15 bases between. CDR3 length: 16 residues.

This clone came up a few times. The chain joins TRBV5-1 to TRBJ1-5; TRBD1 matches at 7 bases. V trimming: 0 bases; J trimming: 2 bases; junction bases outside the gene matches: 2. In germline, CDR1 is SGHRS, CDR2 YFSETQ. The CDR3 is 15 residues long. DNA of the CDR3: TGCGCCAGCAGCTTGGAAGGGACAGGCAATCAGCCCCAGCATTTT. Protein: CASSLEGTGNQPQHF.

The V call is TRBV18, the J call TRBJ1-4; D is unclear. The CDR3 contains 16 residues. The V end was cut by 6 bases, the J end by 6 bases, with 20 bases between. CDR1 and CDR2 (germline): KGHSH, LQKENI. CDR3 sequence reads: CASSRRVKNGDEKLFF. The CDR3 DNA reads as TGTGCCAGCTCCCGACGGGTAAAGAACGGGGATGAAAAACTGTTTTTT.

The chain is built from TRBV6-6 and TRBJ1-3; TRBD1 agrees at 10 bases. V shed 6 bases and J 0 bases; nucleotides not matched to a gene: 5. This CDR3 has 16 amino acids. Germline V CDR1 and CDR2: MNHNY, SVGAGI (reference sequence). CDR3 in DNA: TGTGCCAGCAGCAGGGACAGGGGCCTCTCTGGAAACACCATATATTTT. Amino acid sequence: CASSRDRGLSGNTIYF.

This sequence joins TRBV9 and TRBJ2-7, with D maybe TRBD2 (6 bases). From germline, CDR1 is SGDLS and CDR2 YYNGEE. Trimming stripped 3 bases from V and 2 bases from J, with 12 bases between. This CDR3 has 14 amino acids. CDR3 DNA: TGTGCCAGCAGCGAGGGACTCGCGACCTACGAGCAGTACTTC. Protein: CASSEGLATYEQYF.

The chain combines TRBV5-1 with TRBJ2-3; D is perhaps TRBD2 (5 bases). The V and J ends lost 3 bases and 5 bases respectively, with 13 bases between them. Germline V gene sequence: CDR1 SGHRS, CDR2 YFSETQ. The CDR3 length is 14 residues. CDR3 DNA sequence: TGCGCCAGCAGCTCCGAGGGTGGGAAAGATACGCAGTATTTT. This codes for CASSSEGGKDTQYF.

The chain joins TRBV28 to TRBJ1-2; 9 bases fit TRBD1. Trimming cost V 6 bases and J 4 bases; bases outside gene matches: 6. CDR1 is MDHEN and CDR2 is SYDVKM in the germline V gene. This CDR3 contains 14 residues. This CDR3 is CASRVGTGFYGYTF. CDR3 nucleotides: TGTGCCAGCAGGGTCGGGACAGGGTTCTATGGCTACACCTTC.

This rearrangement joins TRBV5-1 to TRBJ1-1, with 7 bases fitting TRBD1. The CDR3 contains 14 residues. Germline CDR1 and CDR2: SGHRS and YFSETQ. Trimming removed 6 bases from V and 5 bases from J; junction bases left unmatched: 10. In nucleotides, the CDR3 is TGCGCCAGCACCCCTGGGCAGGGGGGAACTGAAGCTTTCTTT. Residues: CASTPGQGGTEAFF.